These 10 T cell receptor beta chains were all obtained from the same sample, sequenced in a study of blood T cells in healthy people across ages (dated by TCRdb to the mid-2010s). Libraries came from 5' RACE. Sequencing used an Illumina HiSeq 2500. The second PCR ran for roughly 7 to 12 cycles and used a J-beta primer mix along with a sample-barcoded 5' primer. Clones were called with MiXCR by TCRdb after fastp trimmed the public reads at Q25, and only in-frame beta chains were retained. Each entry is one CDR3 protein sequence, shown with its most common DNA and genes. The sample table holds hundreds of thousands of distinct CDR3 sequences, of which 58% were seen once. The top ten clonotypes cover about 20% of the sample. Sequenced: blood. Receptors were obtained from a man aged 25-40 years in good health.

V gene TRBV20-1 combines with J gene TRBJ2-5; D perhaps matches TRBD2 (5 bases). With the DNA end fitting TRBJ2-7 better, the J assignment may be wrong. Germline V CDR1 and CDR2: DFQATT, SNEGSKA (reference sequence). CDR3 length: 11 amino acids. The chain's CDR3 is CSAPREYEQYF. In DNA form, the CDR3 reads TGCAGTGCACCGAGGGAGTACGAGCAGTACTTC.

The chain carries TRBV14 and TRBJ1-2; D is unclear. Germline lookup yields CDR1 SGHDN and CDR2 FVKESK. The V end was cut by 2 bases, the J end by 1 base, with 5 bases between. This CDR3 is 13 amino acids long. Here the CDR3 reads CASSQPYNYGYTF. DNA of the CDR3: TGTGCCAGCAGCCAACCCTATAACTATGGCTACACCTTC.

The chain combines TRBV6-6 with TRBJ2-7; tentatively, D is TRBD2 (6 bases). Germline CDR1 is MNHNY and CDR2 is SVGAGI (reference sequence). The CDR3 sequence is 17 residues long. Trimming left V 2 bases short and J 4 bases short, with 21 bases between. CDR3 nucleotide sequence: TGTGCCAGCAGTTACCAAGGGATAGATGTTGGGACTTACGAGCAGTACTTC. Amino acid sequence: CASSYQGIDVGTYEQYF.

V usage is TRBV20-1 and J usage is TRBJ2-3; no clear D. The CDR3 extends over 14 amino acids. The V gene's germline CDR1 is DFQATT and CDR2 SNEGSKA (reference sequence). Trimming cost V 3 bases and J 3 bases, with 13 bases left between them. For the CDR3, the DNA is TGCAGTGCTAGCCTAGTCCCTTCGACAGATACGCAGTATTTT. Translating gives CSASLVPSTDTQYF.

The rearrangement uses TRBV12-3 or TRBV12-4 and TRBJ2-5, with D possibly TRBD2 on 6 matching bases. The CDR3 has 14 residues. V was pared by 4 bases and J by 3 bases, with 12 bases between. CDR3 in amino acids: CASSSGTVKETQYF. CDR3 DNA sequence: TGTGCCAGCAGTTCCGGGACTGTGAAAGAGACCCAGTACTTC.

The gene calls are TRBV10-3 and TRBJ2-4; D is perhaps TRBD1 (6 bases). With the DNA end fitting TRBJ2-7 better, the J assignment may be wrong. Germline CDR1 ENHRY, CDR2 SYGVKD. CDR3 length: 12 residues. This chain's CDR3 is CAIAQGEYEQYF. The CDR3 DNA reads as TGTGCCATCGCACAGGGAGAGTACGAGCAGTACTTC.

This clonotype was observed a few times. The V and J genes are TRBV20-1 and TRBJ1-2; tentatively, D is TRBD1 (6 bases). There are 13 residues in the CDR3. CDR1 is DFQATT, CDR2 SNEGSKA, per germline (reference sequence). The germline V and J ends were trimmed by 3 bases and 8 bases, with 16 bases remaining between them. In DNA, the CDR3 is TGCAGTGCTAGGGCGGGAGCAGGGGTCGGCTACACCTTC. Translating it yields CSARAGAGVGYTF.

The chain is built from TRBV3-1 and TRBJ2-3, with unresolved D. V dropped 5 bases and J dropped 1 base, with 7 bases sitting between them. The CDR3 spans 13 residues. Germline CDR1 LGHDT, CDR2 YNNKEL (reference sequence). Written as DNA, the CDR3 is TGTGCCAGCAGCGCCATAGGCACAGATACGCAGTATTTT. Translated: CASSAIGTDTQYF.

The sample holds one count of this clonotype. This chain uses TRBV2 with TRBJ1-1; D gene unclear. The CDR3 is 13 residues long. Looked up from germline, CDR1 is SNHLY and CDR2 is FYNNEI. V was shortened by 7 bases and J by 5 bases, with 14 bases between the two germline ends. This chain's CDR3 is CASMVEYGTEAFF. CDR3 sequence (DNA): TGTGCCAGCATGGTTGAGTATGGTACTGAAGCTTTCTTT.

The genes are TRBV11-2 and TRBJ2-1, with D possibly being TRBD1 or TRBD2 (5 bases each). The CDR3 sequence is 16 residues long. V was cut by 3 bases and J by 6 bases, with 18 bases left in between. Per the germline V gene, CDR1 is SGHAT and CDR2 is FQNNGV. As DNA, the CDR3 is TGTGCCAGCAGCTTCAATGAGGGGTGGGCGGGCAATGAGCAGTTCTTC. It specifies CASSFNEGWAGNEQFF.